This TCR beta chain is from a study of blood T cell repertoires in COVID-19. Generated by immunoSEQ multiplex PCR, the TCRdb table keeps only in-frame clones and is missing some. Among about 120,000 clones listed, over 60% were seen once. CDR3 size: 13 residues. The V gene lost 1 base and the J gene lost 2 bases, with 4 bases spanning the gap. Germline values: CDR1 SGHRS, CDR2 YFSETQ. This TCR was recovered from a woman of 80 years or more with acute or convalescent COVID-19. The sample was peripheral blood. The chain joins TRBV5-1 to TRBJ1-3; no definite D call. The CDR3 bases are TGCGCCAGCAGCTTGCAGACTGGAAACACCATATATTTT. It specifies CASSLQTGNTIYF.